Sequencing of this T cell receptor (beta chain) was carried out in a study of long-term antiretroviral therapy in people with HIV. Everyone in the study who had HIV was treated in the United States. This was the immunoSEQ v3.0 assay at survey level. Here immunoSEQ multiplex PCR was the method, and the copy in TCRdb shows in-frame clones only, minus some. Among tens of thousands of clones listed, more than 70% were seen once. Findings of the study overall: Increased diversity was seen after ART, yet it remained lower than in transplant donor controls.

For this clone: Antigen specificity is unknown.

The CDR3 consists of 15 residues. Trimming cost V 1 base and J 5 bases, with 13 bases left between them. Germline V gene data show CDR1 as SGHRS and CDR2 as YFSETQ. The sequence came from a man between 60 and 75 years old with HIV. This rearrangement joins TRBV5-1 to TRBJ2-1; maybe TRBD2 (6 bases). This specimen consisted of unsorted PBMCs, obtained 2.3 years after starting antiretroviral therapy. The CDR3 reads CASSLPGVYDNEQFF. In nucleotides, the CDR3 is TGCGCCAGCAGCTTGCCGGGAGTTTACGACAATGAGCAGTTCTTC. Full variable domain (rest looked up from reference TRBV5-1 and TRBJ2-1): KAGVTQTPRYLIKTRGQQVTLSCSPISGHRSVSWYQQTPGQGLQFLFEYFSETQRNKGNFPGRFSGRQFSNSRSEMNVSTLELGDSALYLCASSLPGVYDNEQFFGPGTRLTVL.